This T cell receptor beta chain was retrieved from a study of technical replicates of blood from several donors. V was cut by 6 bases and J by 4 bases, with 13 bases left in between. Germline V gene sequence: CDR1 MNHEY, CDR2 SVGAGI. This CDR3 contains 15 residues. Sequenced by immunoSEQ multiplex PCR; TCRdb stores in-frame clones only, minus some. The data hold 65,000 to 95,000 clones, with roughly 98% observed a single time. The sample taken for sequencing was T cells isolated from PBMCs. The chain has TRBV6-5 and TRBJ1-6; perhaps TRBD1 as D (6 bases). This TCR was recovered from a human donor in good health. CDR3 region: CASRHGQSYNSPLHF. CDR3 DNA sequence: TGTGCCAGCAGACATGGACAGTCGTATAATTCACCCCTCCACTTT.